The present T cell receptor (beta chain) was sequenced within a study of cytomegalovirus exposure and HLA in healthy donors (dated by TCRdb to the late 2010s). About the investigation overall: An earlier analysis of roughly 570 of the donors reported approximately 260 Gb of sequence data and around 110 million unique TCR beta sequences obtained from about 170 million T cells. Approximately 310 gigabases of sequencing data and some 85 million unique TCR sequences were included in an early release covering over 600 HLA-typed donors. Among the approximately 400 genotyped donors, under 90% belonged to the genetic ancestry cluster associated with self-reported Caucasian donors. The aim of the study was to test whether cataloging public T cell receptors could identify signatures of past pathogen exposure. The study profiled the T cell repertoires of fewer than 850 subjects by immunosequencing and related them to cytomegalovirus serostatus. In addition to the first cohort of 666 subjects, a separate validation cohort of 120 different subjects was used. The study combined high-throughput TCR immunosequencing, statistical association of individual TCRs with disease status, and machine learning to predict cytomegalovirus infection status. In a later analysis, previously published TCR beta repertoires from about 670 donors were re-analyzed and high-resolution HLA genotyping was added so that TCR occurrence patterns could be studied. Rather than using new phenotypic data, the later analysis identified candidate immune exposures from TCR beta sequences and from how often those sequences occurred across donors. In an earlier analysis of 587 of the donors, high-throughput TCR beta sequencing was used to judge whether each TCR beta V gene segment behaved as functional or pseudogenic. Donor age, sex, ethnicity and CMV serostatus were compiled together with the repertoire data. In a later genetic analysis, genome-wide SNP genotypes for about 65% of the roughly 700 donors were used, and that subset was treated as a discovery cohort. All discovery cohort repertoires had been generated on a single sequencing platform. Class I and class II HLA loci were covered by the typing at four-digit resolution. Typing coverage differed by locus: A, B, C, DRB1 and DQB1 were typed in roughly 620-630 donors, DQA1 in 522, DPA1 in approximately 610, and DPB1 in 450 to 480. Roughly five DR-DQ haplotypes were treated as single units for association and clustering because of strong linkage in the cohort. On average, around 240,000 unique TCR beta nucleotide sequences were sequenced per donor among 300 to 500 genotyped donors of the cohort, with around 19% of those sequences being non-productive. What the work shows at the level of the full study, not this receptor alone: In this cohort, only TCR beta chains were sequenced, and detectable features were limited by the absence of alpha or paired-chain data. The earlier analysis of 587 of the donors excluded 15 to 20 rarely observed V segments, including chromosome 9 orphons, because counts were too low. Some IMGT-functional V segments, including TRBV6-2 and TRBV6-3, could not be told apart with the 87-base-pair reads, so those segments were excluded. The study gave a list of around 170 TCR beta chains associated with cytomegalovirus. Roughly uniform sequencing depth across donors was assumed in presence/absence analyses, although this assumption may not hold. A further reported finding was that TCR beta sequences accurately predicted the HLA-A and HLA-B alleles for most subjects in the first cohort. The classifier was reported to diagnose cytomegalovirus status with high specificity and sensitivity in both the original and validation cohorts. A later analysis associated 16,951 TCR beta sequences with specific HLA alleles at a false discovery rate of 0.05. It was suggested by the authors that the approach could potentially be generalized to other disease states and immunological phenotypes. Because HLA typing was unavailable for some donors at each locus, only the typed subset was used in association tests. When HLA alleles, especially DR and DQ, strongly co-occurred, TCR associations were difficult to assign to individual alleles. In a later analysis, HLA-associated TCR beta chains showed more clonal expansion and lower generation probabilities than non-associated chains that were equally common. Most TCR sequences were observed very rarely across donors, whereas some public TCRs were present in many individuals. In a later analysis, several top co-occurrence clusters were reported to appear linked to parvovirus B19, influenza, CMV and Epstein-Barr virus. For the cohort, immune exposure information was limited to CMV serostatus. In a later analysis, the rate of TCR association differed among HLA loci, with DRB1 alleles having the most associated TCRs and HLA-C alleles having the fewest. A cluster of highly shared sequence variants was judged likely to be a technical artifact of the sequencing pipeline. In vitro tests confirmed that a few of the cytomegalovirus-associated TCR beta chains recognize cytomegalovirus antigens. V-gene and J-gene trimming of TCR beta chains was associated with a missense DCLRE1C variant in a later genetic analysis, and the association was replicated in an independent cohort. Correlated functional status among segregating V segments might be attributable to linkage disequilibrium, but an unknown experimental factor could not be ruled out. In an earlier analysis of around 600 of the donors, most TCR beta V segments appeared in productive rearrangements about 90% or about 30% of the time, broadly matching IMGT annotations. According to a later genetic analysis, donors in an Asian-associated ancestry cluster had fewer N-insertions in productive TCRs than the approximately 670-donor mean. Most CMV-associated TCR beta chains appeared to be HLA-restricted in a later analysis, and the HLA associations seemed to be driven largely by CMV exposure.

The CDR3 numbers 15 residues from cysteine through phenylalanine. Of all the DNA, just the CDR3 is kept, 45 bases in frame from base 1. The germline V gene (reference sequence) supplies CDR1 SGHNT and CDR2 YYREEE. From V the trimming removes 6 bases and from J it removes 1 base, while the gene matches leave 7 bases of the junction unaccounted for. Library preparation was by the immunoSEQ multiplex PCR assay. For the multiplex PCR, a mixture combining 60 forward primers for TCR Vbeta segments and 13 reverse primers for TCR Jbeta segments was used. A multiplex PCR assay on genomic DNA amplified the CDR3 region of rearranged TCR beta genes. The Illumina HiSeq System was used to sequence the amplified TCR beta libraries as 87-base-pair reads. On the authors' methods: In a later analysis, around 80 million unique TCR beta chains were counted across the approximately 640 repertoires, and roughly 11 million of these chains were shared by at least two donors. A nearest-neighbor algorithm error-corrected the raw reads and collapsed the reads into unique sequences, merging closely related sequences to remove PCR and sequencing errors. V, D and J gene segments were assigned by aligning CDR3 sequences to IMGT reference sequences. For a sequence to be retained, at least a six-nucleotide match to both a V gene segment and a J gene segment was required. Rearrangements were called productive when the CDR3 lacked stop codons and stayed in frame with V and J; all others were non-productive. Following IMGT convention, CDR3 was defined as the stretch from the second conserved V-encoded cysteine to the conserved J-encoded phenylalanine. The earlier analysis of fewer than 700 of the donors excluded sequences that lacked an unambiguous match to a single V gene segment. In an earlier analysis of approximately 590 of the donors, V segments were called functional above 56.7% productive rearrangements and were called segregating when the between-donor standard deviation exceeded 5%. A statistical classification framework was developed to diagnose cytomegalovirus status using the catalog of TCR beta chain sequences. In a later analysis, TCR nucleotide sequences were compared against IMGT/GENE-DB human TR gene sequences so that V and J genes could be assigned. A later analysis assigned CDR3 sequences and most-parsimonious VDJ recombination scenarios with the TCRdist pipeline. A later analysis defined each TCR beta chain by its CDR3 amino acid sequence plus V-gene family, and excluded reads lacking a unique V-gene family. To address suspected cross-contamination and a sequencing artifact, a later analysis removed roughly 640 highly shared, low-generation-probability nucleotide sequences. In a later analysis, a clonal expansion index for each public chain was calculated from normalized within-repertoire ranks of inferred template counts. In a later analysis, generation probabilities were computed using a VDJ recombination model fitted to out-of-frame rearrangements, and the results were checked against IGoR. In a later analysis, hypergeometric tests were used to score TCR-TCR, TCR-HLA and TCR-CMV co-occurrence, with a repertoire-size bias correction applied to TCR pairs. In a later analysis, false discovery rates were estimated by permuting HLA or CMV assignments 20 times. A later analysis grouped co-occurring TCRs with DBSCAN, adding TCRdist sequence similarity when clustering within HLA-allele-positive subsets. Repertoires with fewer than 30,000 or more than 120,000 public chains, plus five repertoires with anomalous nucleotide sharing, were excluded from co-occurrence clustering. Here the immuneACCESS table is served through TCRdb, limited to in-frame sequences with V and J called. Missing clones are a known gap in these copies; in checked studies unresolved V genes cover under half, and the rest lacks a known reason. V, J and clone size are taken as reported in that table, and D and trimming were inferred from the DNA itself. The sample has under 200,000 clones on record, over 65% of them singletons. The ten most abundant clones make up around 2.8% of the sample.

The cohort was made up of around 720 healthy bone marrow donors. All cohort members were sampled while nominally healthy, although unrecorded immune exposures were likely present. The donor tested CMV seropositive, placing the donor among the 250 to 350 seropositive members of the cohort. A peripheral blood sample was collected from each donor, and TCR beta sequencing was performed on peripheral blood mononuclear cells. Genomic DNA extraction from the blood cell samples was performed with the Qiagen DNeasy Blood Extraction Kit. Notes on this clone: Its antigen remains undetermined. No per-base quality is available; no much larger clone lies one base away.

The clonotype was recovered from a woman aged 40 to 55 in good health and CMV-seropositive. The chain uses TRBV5-4 and TRBJ1-1, and TRBD1 aligns with 9 junction nucleotides. Sequencing used PBMCs. The CDR3 has the sequence CASTLGQGRNTEAFF. At the DNA level, the sequence is TGTGCCAGCACCCTCGGACAGGGGAGGAACACTGAAGCTTTCTTT.